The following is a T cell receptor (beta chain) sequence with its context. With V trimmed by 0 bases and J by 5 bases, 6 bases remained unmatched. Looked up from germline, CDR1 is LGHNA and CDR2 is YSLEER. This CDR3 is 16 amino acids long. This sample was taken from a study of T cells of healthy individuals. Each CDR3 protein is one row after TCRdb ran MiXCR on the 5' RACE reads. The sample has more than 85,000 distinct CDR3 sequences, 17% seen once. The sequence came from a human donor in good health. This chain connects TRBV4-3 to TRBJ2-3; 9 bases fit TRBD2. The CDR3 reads CASSQEMAAGGDTQYF. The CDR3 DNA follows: TGCGCCAGCAGCCAAGAAATGGCAGCGGGAGGAGATACGCAGTATTTT.